The 17 T cell receptor beta chains below come from one sample, sequenced in a study of T-cell memory formation after mild COVID-19. MiXCR, run by TCRdb on the 5' RACE reads, gives a single entry per CDR3 protein. The top ten hold roughly an eighth of the sample, which has about 470,000 distinct CDR3 sequences, approximately 18% seen once. Input material: PBMCs or a T cell subset sorted from them (not recorded which). These TCRs come from an adult woman who had mild COVID-19 (a few samples of this study predate the infection). Cell type and time point are not known.

This rearrangement joins TRBV6-2 or TRBV6-3 to TRBJ1-2; the D gene is possibly TRBD1 (6 bases). The CDR3 covers 14 residues. Germline CDR1 MNHEY, CDR2 SVGEGT. The V end lost 6 bases, the J end lost 4 bases, and 15 bases lay between the germline ends. The CDR3 region is CASSPNDRSYGYTF. Written as DNA, the CDR3 is TGTGCCAGCAGCCCCAACGACAGGTCCTATGGCTACACCTTC.

This clonotype was seen a few times. The chain employs TRBV7-9 and TRBJ2-2; a weak D match, TRBD2 (6 bases). This CDR3 spans 17 amino acids. Trimming took 4 bases from V and 1 from J, leaving 16 bases between them. Germline CDR1 and CDR2: SEHNR and FQNEAQ (reference sequence). For the CDR3, the DNA is TGTGCCAGCAGCTATAGACCGGGACTGGGGAACACCGGGGAGCTGTTTTTT. It encodes CASSYRPGLGNTGELFF.

In its sample, this clonotype was seen a few times. The chain employs TRBV29-1 and TRBJ1-2; no definite D call. Germline CDR1 reads SQVTM; CDR2 reads ANQGSEA. This CDR3 has 13 residues. V was trimmed by 4 bases and J by 5 bases, leaving 14 bases between them. Here the CDR3 DNA reads TGCAGCGTTGTCGCCGCGACAACTTATGGCTACACCTTC. It codes for CSVVAATTYGYTF.

A note on this clonotype: This may be a read error: a much more frequent sequence differs by one nucleotide. This rearrangement joins TRBV6-5 to TRBJ2-2; D is ambiguous. CDR1 and CDR2 (germline): MNHEY, SVGAGI. The CDR3 extends over 13 amino acids. V gave up 1 base and J gave up 1 base, with 1 base separating them. CDR3: CASSYWNTGELFF. The CDR3 nucleotides are TGTGCCAGCAGTTACTGGAACACCGGGGAGCTGTTTTTT.

This clonotype was recorded a few times. The J gene is TRBJ2-7, the V gene TRBV5-1, with 8 bases matching TRBD1. The CDR3 has 16 residues. Germline loops: CDR1 SGHRS, CDR2 YFSETQ. The trim removed 4 bases at V and 2 bases at J, leaving 11 bases unmatched. The CDR3 sequence: CASSLGTGDTTYEQYF. The CDR3 DNA follows: TGCGCCAGCAGCCTCGGGACAGGCGACACCACCTACGAGCAGTACTTC.

V gene TRBV6-2 or TRBV6-3 combines with J gene TRBJ2-7; tentative D call: TRBD1 (7 bases). Trimming shortened V by 4 bases and J by 6 bases, and 19 bases separated the two germline ends. The CDR3 has 15 amino acids. The germline CDR1 and CDR2 sequences are MNHEY and SVGEGT. In DNA form, the CDR3 reads TGTGCCAGCAGTTTCCTAGACAGGGTGGAGGGCGAGCAGTACTTC. Protein sequence: CASSFLDRVEGEQYF.

This clonotype was picked up many times. This chain links TRBV24-1 with TRBJ2-3; tentatively, D is TRBD2 (5 bases). Germline-derived CDR1 and CDR2 are KGHDR and SFDVKD. The CDR3 totals 17 residues. V was trimmed by 1 base and J by 4 bases, leaving 17 bases between them. The CDR3 bases are TGTGCCACCAGTGATTTCAAGGAGGCGAGCGGAGCAGATACGCAGTATTTT. Protein: CATSDFKEASGADTQYF.

V and J are TRBV9 and TRBJ2-7, with D perhaps assigned TRBD1 or TRBD2 (6 bases each). This CDR3 region has 14 residues. Germline CDR1 is SGDLS and CDR2 is YYNGEE. Trimming pared 0 bases from V and 7 bases from J, leaving 14 bases between. The CDR3 sequence: CASSVDALGGEQYF. CDR3 nucleotides: TGTGCCAGCAGCGTAGATGCGCTAGGGGGGGAGCAGTACTTC.

The sample holds a few counts of this clonotype. The genes are TRBV4-1 and TRBJ2-1; D perhaps matches TRBD2 (5 bases). V was trimmed by 4 bases and J by 9 bases, leaving 10 bases between them. The CDR3 is 12 residues long. The germline V gene has CDR1 MGHRA and CDR2 YSYEKL. The CDR3 sequence is CASSPRGAEQFF. DNA of the CDR3: TGCGCCAGCAGCCCCCGGGGAGCTGAGCAGTTCTTC.

J is TRBJ1-1 and V is TRBV4-2; D is unresolved. Deletions cut 6 bases from V and 2 bases from J, with 16 bases between. CDR3 length: 15 amino acids. The germline V gene has CDR1 LGHNA and CDR2 YNFKEQ. CDR3 region: CASRLIFRSNTEAFF. The CDR3 DNA reads TGTGCCAGCAGACTCATTTTCAGGTCTAACACTGAAGCTTTCTTT.

This chain uses TRBV3-1 with TRBJ2-5; TRBD2 agrees at 12 bases. The CDR3 totals 15 residues. V shed 7 bases and J 5 bases; nucleotides not matched to a gene: 8. CDR1 and CDR2 (germline): LGHDT, YNNKEL (reference sequence). The chain's CDR3 is CASNPLGTSGETQYF. CDR3 bases: TGTGCCAGCAACCCACTCGGGACTAGCGGGGAGACCCAGTACTTC.

The V gene is TRBV5-1, the J gene TRBJ1-1; 7 nucleotides match TRBD1. Germline V gene data show CDR1 as SGHRS and CDR2 as YFSETQ. CDR3 size: 15 residues. The V segment lost 4 bases and the J segment 8 bases; nucleotides outside the gene matches: 14. In nucleotides, the CDR3 is TGCGCCAGCAGCCGCTATACCCGACAGGGCGAGGAAGCTTTCTTT. Its protein is CASSRYTRQGEEAFF.

This clonotype occurred many times. The chain is built from TRBV18 and TRBJ2-5; the D gene is possibly TRBD2 (6 bases). The germline gives CDR1 KGHSH, CDR2 LQKENI. This CDR3 contains 18 residues. Trimming took off 2 bases at V and 1 base at J, with 20 bases between the two ends. This CDR3 reads CASSPFLQGGRTQETQYF. The CDR3 DNA is TGTGCCAGCTCACCATTTTTGCAGGGAGGAAGGACCCAAGAGACCCAGTACTTC.

The chain is built from TRBV6-1 and TRBJ2-3; tentative D call: TRBD2 (5 bases). V shed 6 bases and J shed 2 bases, with 21 bases lying between them. CDR1 and CDR2 from the germline V gene are MNHNS and SASEGT. The CDR3 contains 17 residues. CDR3 nucleotide sequence: TGTGCCAGCAGGCTCAACCCCTCCTGGGGAGCCACAGATACGCAGTATTTT. Encoded protein: CASRLNPSWGATDTQYF.

This clonotype was seen at least ten times. The chain recombines TRBV20-1 with TRBJ1-1; D gene uncertain. Germline V gives CDR1 DFQATT, CDR2 SNEGSKA (reference sequence). The CDR3 is made up of 15 amino acids. The V and J ends lost 0 bases and 5 bases respectively, with 16 bases between them. DNA for the CDR3: TGCAGTGCTAGAGATGAGGAGGGAGGAAGAACTGAAGCTTTCTTT. Protein product: CSARDEEGGRTEAFF.

V and J are TRBV5-1 and TRBJ2-3, with 8 bases lining up with TRBD2. Germline values: CDR1 SGHRS, CDR2 YFSETQ. Trimming at V came to 2 bases and at J to 8 bases, leaving 7 bases not matched to a gene. This CDR3 spans 14 amino acids. The CDR3: CASSFGAGDATQYF. In nucleotides, the CDR3 is TGCGCCAGCAGCTTCGGAGCGGGAGACGCTACGCAGTATTTT.

This clonotype was counted a few times. The chain is built from TRBV5-1 and TRBJ1-2; 7 nucleotides line up with TRBD1. From germline, CDR1 is SGHRS and CDR2 YFSETQ. The CDR3 has 15 amino acids. Germline trimming cut 4 bases from V and 6 bases from J; bases unmatched to any gene: 12. Here the CDR3 reads CASSRDSPKVDGYTF. As DNA, the CDR3 is TGCGCCAGCAGCCGGGACAGCCCCAAAGTCGATGGCTACACCTTC.